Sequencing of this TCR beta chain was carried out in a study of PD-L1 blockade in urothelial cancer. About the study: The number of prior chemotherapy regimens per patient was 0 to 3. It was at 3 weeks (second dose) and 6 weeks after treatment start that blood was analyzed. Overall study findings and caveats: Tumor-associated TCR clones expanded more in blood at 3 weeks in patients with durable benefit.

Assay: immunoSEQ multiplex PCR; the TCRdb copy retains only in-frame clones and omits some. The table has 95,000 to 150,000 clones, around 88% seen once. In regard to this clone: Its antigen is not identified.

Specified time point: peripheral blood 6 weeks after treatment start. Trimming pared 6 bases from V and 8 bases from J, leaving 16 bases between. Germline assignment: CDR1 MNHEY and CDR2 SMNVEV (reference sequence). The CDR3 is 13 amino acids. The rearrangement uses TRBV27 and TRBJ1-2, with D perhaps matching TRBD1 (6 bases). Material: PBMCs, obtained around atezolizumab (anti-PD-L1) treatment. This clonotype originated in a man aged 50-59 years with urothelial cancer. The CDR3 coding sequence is TGTGCCAGCAGCCTCACAGGGATGGAGGGCTACACCTTC. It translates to CASSLTGMEGYTF.